The next 2 T cell receptor beta chains were all read from a single sample in a study of T cell changes during pregnancy in multiple sclerosis. Sequencing was performed with immunoSEQ multiplex PCR; in TCRdb, only in-frame clones are kept and a portion is missing. Here the sample spans roughly 35,000 clones, about 92% being singletons. Material: CD4+ T cells from peripheral blood mononuclear cells, obtained after pregnancy. Receptor source: a female donor with multiple sclerosis, enrolled in a pregnancy study.

The chain combines TRBV29-1 with TRBJ1-5, with TRBD1 matching over 9 bases. With V trimmed by 7 bases and J by 6 bases, 13 bases remained unmatched. Germline CDR1 reads SQVTM; CDR2 reads ANQGSEA. There are 15 residues in the CDR3. The chain's CDR3 is CSAPGTGYGSQPQHF. The DNA of the CDR3 is TGCAGCGCACCGGGGACAGGGTATGGGAGTCAGCCCCAGCATTTT.

V is TRBV6-5 and J is TRBJ2-7; possible D gene TRBD2, 6 bases. V lost 2 bases, J lost 6 bases, and 11 bases lay in between. CDR1 MNHEY and CDR2 SVGAGI come from the germline V gene. The CDR3 runs 13 residues. The CDR3 spells CASSYVSGSEQYF. The DNA of the CDR3 is TGTGCCAGCAGTTACGTTTCCGGGAGCGAGCAGTACTTC.